The 29 T cell receptor beta chains below were found in one sample sequenced in a study of OX40 agonist ivuxolimab in advanced cancers. This table comes from immunoSEQ multiplex PCR, and its TCRdb copy is limited to in-frame clones, with some not included. The repertoire includes 20,000 to 25,000 clones, about 80% of them detected once, and roughly a quarter sits in the top ten. The source was CD4+ or CD8+ T cells sorted from blood, collected in a trial of the OX40 agonist ivuxolimab. The origin of the receptors is an adult with an advanced solid tumor such as melanoma, head and neck, liver or kidney cancer.

The CDR3, as DNA: TGTGCCAGCGAGCTTTTGCGCAATCAGCCCCAGCATTTT. It codes for CASELLRNQPQHF. The chain recombines TRBV6-1 with TRBJ1-5; D ambiguous. The V and J ends lost 8 bases and 2 bases respectively, with 10 bases between them. The CDR3 is 13 amino acids. Per the germline V gene, CDR1 is MNHNS and CDR2 is SASEGT.

This chain connects TRBV11-2 to TRBJ2-2, with D hard to call. Looked up from germline, CDR1 is SGHAT and CDR2 is FQNNGV. Trimming shortened V by 5 bases and J by 3 bases, and 13 bases separated the two germline ends. CDR3 size: 15 residues. The CDR3 reads CASSLGTSYTGELFF. As DNA, the CDR3 is TGTGCCAGCAGCCTAGGCACTTCTTACACCGGGGAGCTGTTTTTT. Complete variable domain (other parts from reference TRBV11-2 and TRBJ2-2): EAGVAQSPRYKIIEKRQSVAFWCNPISGHATLYWYQQILGQGPKLLIQFQNNGVVDDSQLPKDRFSAERLKGVDSTLKIQPAKLEDSAVYLCASSLGTSYTGELFFGEGSRLTVL.

The V call is TRBV9, the J call TRBJ2-1, with TRBD2 matching over 14 bases. The CDR3 is made up of 16 amino acids. CDR1 is SGDLS and CDR2 is YYNGEE in the germline V gene. V lost 4 bases and J lost 6; bases outside the gene matches: 6. CDR3 sequence (DNA): TGTGCCAGCAGCTCGCGGACTAGCGGGAGGTTCAATGAGCAGTTCTTC. It is translated as CASSSRTSGRFNEQFF.

The chain uses TRBV5-1 and TRBJ2-1; TRBD1 might be the D (6 bases). Trimming cost V 4 bases and J 4 bases, with 15 bases left between them. In germline, CDR1 is SGHRS, CDR2 YFSETQ. CDR3 length: 15 residues. The CDR3 DNA reads as TGCGCCAGCAGCCCAACAGGGTCCCCTTACAATGAGCAGTTCTTC. Translating gives CASSPTGSPYNEQFF.

V usage is TRBV5-6 and J usage is TRBJ1-2, with D unresolved. Trimming left V 0 bases short and J 6 bases short, with 18 bases between. The CDR3 is 16 amino acids. Per germline, CDR1 SGHDT and CDR2 YYEEEE. CDR3 sequence: CASSLGAMSGRNGYTF. The CDR3 DNA sequence: TGTGCCAGCAGCTTGGGAGCTATGTCGGGCAGGAATGGCTACACCTTC. The full variable domain, rest sourced from reference TRBV5-6 and TRBJ1-2, is DAGVTQSPTHLIKTRGQQVTLRCSPKSGHDTVSWYQQALGQGPQFIFQYYEEEERQRGNFPDRFSGHQFPNYSSELNVNALLLGDSALYLCASSLGAMSGRNGYTFGSGTRLTVV.

This rearrangement joins TRBV7-3 to TRBJ1-3, with D unresolved. The germline V and J ends were trimmed by 4 bases and 4 bases, with 8 bases remaining between them. The germline CDR1 and CDR2 sequences are SGHTA and FQGTGA. The CDR3 has 13 amino acids. CDR3 bases: TGTGCCAGCAGCTCGGGTACGGGAAACACCATATATTTT. Its translation is CASSSGTGNTIYF.

The chain recombines TRBV13 with TRBJ2-1; D gene ambiguous. Looked up from germline, CDR1 is PRHDT and CDR2 is FYEKMQ (reference sequence). The V end was cut by 4 bases, the J end by 5 bases, with 3 bases between. The CDR3 spans 11 residues. The CDR3 DNA reads as TGTGCCAGCAGCTATGACAATGAGCAGTTCTTC. Translated, it gives CASSYDNEQFF.

The chain couples TRBV18 to TRBJ1-2; the D is unclear. In germline, CDR1 is KGHSH, CDR2 LQKENI. V was trimmed by 2 bases and J by 1 base, leaving 11 bases between them. This CDR3 region has 15 residues. The CDR3 DNA reads as TGTGCCAGCTCACCAATAGGAGCTGATAACTATGGCTACACCTTC. It is translated as CASSPIGADNYGYTF.

This clone was recorded a few times. The chain is built from TRBV29-1 and TRBJ2-7; 7 bases fit TRBD1. V lost 7 bases and J lost 3; bases outside the gene matches: 3. CDR3 length: 11 amino acids. Germline assignment: CDR1 SQVTM and CDR2 ANQGSEA. The CDR3 spells CSAGDSYEQYF. The CDR3 DNA follows: TGCAGCGCTGGGGACAGCTACGAGCAGTACTTC.

This clone was observed once. The rearrangement uses TRBV5-6 and TRBJ2-3, with D perhaps given as TRBD1 or TRBD2 (7 bases each). The V end lost 7 bases, the J end lost 7 bases, and 16 bases lay between the germline ends. Germline loops: CDR1 SGHDT, CDR2 YYEEEE. The CDR3 is made up of 13 amino acids. In nucleotides, the CDR3 is TGTGCCAGCTTCGCCCAGGGGGGGAATACGCAGTATTTT. This gives the protein CASFAQGGNTQYF.

The genes are TRBV6-6 and TRBJ2-7; 10 nucleotides agree with TRBD1. Germline CDR1 reads MNHNY; CDR2 reads SVGAGI (reference sequence). V lost 6 bases, J lost 3 bases, and 11 bases stayed unmatched. This CDR3 region has 16 residues. CDR3 DNA sequence: TGTGCCAGCAGCCCTCTTGACAGGGGGCTCAGCTACGAGCAGTACTTC. Its translation: CASSPLDRGLSYEQYF.

The CDR3 loop is CASSLESLNNEQFF. In nucleotides, the CDR3 is TGTGCCAGCAGTTTGGAGTCCCTTAACAATGAGCAGTTCTTC. V usage is TRBV27 and J usage is TRBJ2-1; D not certain. This CDR3 comprises 14 residues. The V gene lost 3 bases and the J gene lost 5 bases, with 11 bases spanning the gap. CDR1 MNHEY and CDR2 SMNVEV come from the germline V gene (reference sequence).

The chain is built from TRBV4-2 and TRBJ2-1; no clear D gene. The CDR3 runs 15 residues. The ends were cut back, 3 bases at V and 8 bases at J, with 17 bases in the middle. Germline loops: CDR1 LGHNA, CDR2 YNFKEQ. The CDR3 spells CASSHRTEPGDEQFF. The CDR3 DNA sequence: TGTGCCAGCAGCCACAGGACGGAGCCGGGCGATGAGCAGTTCTTC.

V gene TRBV4-3 combines with J gene TRBJ2-7; possible D gene TRBD1, 5 bases. The germline V gene has CDR1 LGHNA and CDR2 YSLEER. Trimming pared 1 base from V and 7 bases from J, leaving 20 bases between. The CDR3 totals 16 residues. CDR3 in DNA: TGCGCCAGCAGCCAAGGAATCGCGGCAGGGCGAGGTGAGCAGTACTTC. It codes for CASSQGIAAGRGEQYF.

The chain carries TRBV4-1 and TRBJ2-5, with TRBD2 as a possible D gene (6 bases). The germline V gene encodes CDR1 MGHRA and CDR2 YSYEKL. The V end was cut by 4 bases, the J end by 5 bases, with 14 bases between. The CDR3 has 14 amino acids. Here the CDR3 reads CASSRPGELETQYF. CDR3 nucleotide sequence: TGCGCCAGCAGCCGCCCGGGGGAGTTGGAGACCCAGTACTTC.

This clone has a handful of counts. This chain links TRBV4-1 with TRBJ1-4; D may be TRBD1 (6 bases). V dropped 1 base and J dropped 8 bases, with 11 bases sitting between them. The CDR3 length is 14 residues. The V gene's germline CDR1 is MGHRA and CDR2 YSYEKL. CDR3 nucleotide sequence: TGCGCCAGCAGCCAAGTACAGGGTAGCGAAAAACTGTTTTTT. Residues: CASSQVQGSEKLFF.

The chain is built from TRBV6-6 and TRBJ2-3, with 9 bases lining up with TRBD2. This CDR3 has 14 residues. Germline V gene sequence: CDR1 MNHNY, CDR2 SVGAGI (reference sequence). V lost 4 bases and J lost 5; bases outside the gene matches: 4. CDR3 bases: TGTGCCAGCAGTTTGCGGGGGGGCCTAGATACGCAGTATTTT. Translation: CASSLRGGLDTQYF.

The rearrangement uses TRBV27 and TRBJ1-5; 9 bases are a match to TRBD1. From germline, CDR1 is MNHEY and CDR2 SMNVEV (reference sequence). The J segment lost 6 bases and the V segment lost 4 bases, leaving 10 bases of the junction unmatched. CDR3 length: 16 amino acids. This chain's CDR3 is CASSSMGQGSIQPQHF. CDR3 nucleotides: TGTGCCAGCAGTTCGATGGGACAGGGATCGATTCAGCCCCAGCATTTT.

This sequence joins TRBV29-1 and TRBJ2-3, with 10 bases aligning to TRBD2. This CDR3 has 14 residues. After removal of 6 bases from V and 4 bases from J, the junction contained 7 bases not matched to a gene. In germline, CDR1 is SQVTM, CDR2 ANQGSEA. DNA of the CDR3: TGCAGCGTAGAGGGACTAGCGTTCGCAGATACGCAGTATTTT. Encoded protein: CSVEGLAFADTQYF.

This clone was observed a handful of times. This chain uses TRBV4-3 with TRBJ2-7; 7 bases match TRBD1. V gave up 4 bases and J gave up 0 bases; unmatched junction bases: 6. Per germline, CDR1 LGHNA and CDR2 YSLEER. The CDR3 is made up of 15 amino acids. For the CDR3, the DNA is TGCGCCAGCAGCCTACTACGGGACAGCTCCTACGAGCAGTACTTC. This codes for CASSLLRDSSYEQYF.

This chain connects TRBV27 to TRBJ1-5; 7 bases agree with TRBD1. The junction had 2 bases not matched to a gene; V was cut back by 3 bases and J by 3 bases. The CDR3 length is 14 residues. The V gene's germline CDR1 is MNHEY and CDR2 SMNVEV (reference sequence). The CDR3 sequence: CASSFRGYNQPQHF. The CDR3 DNA sequence: TGTGCCAGCAGTTTCAGGGGGTACAATCAGCCCCAGCATTTT.

The chain couples TRBV21-1 to TRBJ2-7; the table's D gene call, TRBD1, was not cross checked with the DNA. TRBV21-1 is listed as a pseudogene. The CDR3 runs to 17 residues. CDR3 loop: CASSKGIGPGLSYEQYF. CDR3 coding DNA: TGTGCCAGCAGTAAAGGTATCGGGCCAGGGTTAAGCTACGAGCAGTACTTC.

The chain has TRBV7-7 and TRBJ2-1; D uncertain. The CDR3 has 16 amino acids. Between the trimmed V and J ends, which lost 3 bases and 0 bases, there was a span of 12 bases. CDR1 is SSHAT, CDR2 FNYEAQ, per germline (reference sequence). As DNA, the CDR3 is TGTGCCAGCAGCTTGTCCCCCTCGAGCTCCTACAATGAGCAGTTCTTC. Protein product: CASSLSPSSSYNEQFF.

This clone has only a few counts. The V gene is TRBV30, the J gene TRBJ2-1; D is unclear. The CDR3 is made up of 11 amino acids. V was shortened by 8 bases and J by 4 bases, with 9 bases between the two germline ends. CDR1 and CDR2 (germline): GTSNPN, SVGIG (reference sequence). The CDR3 coding sequence is TGTGCCGAATGGGTATACAATGAGCAGTTCTTC. This gives the protein CAEWVYNEQFF.

This clone was recorded a few times. V gene TRBV2 combines with J gene TRBJ2-2; D may match TRBD1 or TRBD2 (5 bases each). This CDR3 contains 13 residues. The V gene lost 7 bases and the J gene lost 4 bases, with 10 bases spanning the gap. Germline CDR1 and CDR2: SNHLY and FYNNEI. The CDR3, as DNA: TGTGCCAGCACCGGGGCGGTCACCGGGGAGCTGTTTTTT. Protein product: CASTGAVTGELFF.

The rearrangement joins TRBV4-2 to TRBJ2-7; TRBD2 agrees at 10 bases. CDR1 and CDR2 from the germline V gene are LGHNA and YNFKEQ. The CDR3 has 16 amino acids. V was clipped by 0 bases and J by 7 bases; unmatched bases: 9. In DNA, the CDR3 is TGTGCCAGCAGCCAAGAGGTGACTAGCGGGTTTTGGGAGCAGTACTTC. Its translation: CASSQEVTSGFWEQYF.

The chain couples TRBV7-9 to TRBJ2-7; possible D gene TRBD1, 5 bases. This CDR3 has 13 residues. Germline lookup yields CDR1 SEHNR and CDR2 FQNEAQ (reference sequence). Trimming stripped 5 bases from V and 6 bases from J, with 14 bases between. The CDR3 coding sequence is TGTGCCAGCAGCCCCCGCCTGGGGCCCGAGCAGTACTTC. Protein: CASSPRLGPEQYF.

This clone was seen only once. The rearrangement links TRBV5-1 to TRBJ2-7, with a weak D call TRBD1 (5 bases). The CDR3 contains 15 residues. V lost 0 bases and J lost 5, with 15 bases in between. Germline lookup yields CDR1 SGHRS and CDR2 YFSETQ. The DNA of the CDR3 is TGCGCCAGCAGCTTGGCCCAGGGTATTAAGAACGAGCAGTACTTC. Its protein is CASSLAQGIKNEQYF.

The chain combines TRBV4-2 with TRBJ2-7, with D possibly being TRBD2 (7 bases). Per the germline V gene, CDR1 is LGHNA and CDR2 is YNFKEQ. This CDR3 is 14 amino acids long. V was pared by 3 bases and J by 0 bases, with 9 bases between. The CDR3 reads CASSQGGGSYEQYF. CDR3 DNA sequence: TGTGCCAGCAGCCAGGGAGGGGGCTCCTACGAGCAGTACTTC.